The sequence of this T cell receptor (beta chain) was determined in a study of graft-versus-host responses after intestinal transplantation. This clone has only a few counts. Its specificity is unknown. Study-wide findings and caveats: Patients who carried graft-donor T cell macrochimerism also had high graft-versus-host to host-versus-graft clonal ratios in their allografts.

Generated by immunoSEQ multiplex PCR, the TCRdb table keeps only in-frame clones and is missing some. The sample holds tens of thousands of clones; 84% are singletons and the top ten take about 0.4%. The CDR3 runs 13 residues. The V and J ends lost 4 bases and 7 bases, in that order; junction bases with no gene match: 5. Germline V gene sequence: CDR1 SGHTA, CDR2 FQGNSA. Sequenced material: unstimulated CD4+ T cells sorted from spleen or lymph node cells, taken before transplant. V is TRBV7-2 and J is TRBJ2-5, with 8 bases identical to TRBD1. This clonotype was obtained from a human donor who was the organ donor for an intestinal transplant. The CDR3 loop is CASSSQGAGTQYF. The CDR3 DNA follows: TGTGCCAGCAGCTCTCAGGGGGCTGGGACCCAGTACTTC.